These T cell receptor beta chains were read from a single sample in a study of Ad26.COV2.S vaccination and SARS-CoV-2 variants. TCRdb keeps only in-frame clones here, not all; method: immunoSEQ multiplex PCR. Here the sample spans around 340,000 clones, 80% to 90% being singletons. Source: peripheral blood, taken in a trial of Ad26.COV2.S vaccine versus placebo. All receptors derive from a person between 18 and 59 years old who received the Ad26.COV2.S COVID-19 vaccine or a placebo. Each CDR3 is given with its conserved first and last residue.

J gene | V gene | CDR3 protein
TRBJ2-1 | TRBV29-1 | CSVGQFNARNEQFF
TRBJ1-2 | TRBV7-3 | CASSHPGQARSHTF
TRBJ1-6 | TRBV4-2 | CASSQGLNSPLHF
TRBJ1-3 | TRBV4-2 | CASSQVLDSRNSGNTIYF
TRBJ2-6 | TRBV19 | CASSITRGRSGANVLTF
TRBJ2-3 | TRBV11-2 | CASSQAWDPTDTQYF
TRBJ2-2 | TRBV5-1 | CASSQTGTGELFF
TRBJ1-3 | TRBV14 | CASSQEFGDRGNIGNTIYF
TRBJ1-3 | TRBV19 | CASSTRTGHSGNTIYF
TRBJ2-3 | TRBV7-2 | CASSLTSGRTDTQYF
TRBJ2-2 | TRBV5-6 | CASSLGAGLDTGELFF
TRBJ2-7 | TRBV4-1 | CASSLRLAGPYEQYF
TRBJ1-1 | TRBV6-5 | CASSYSWQMNTEAFF
TRBJ1-2 | TRBV5-6 | CASSLRDAMSYGYTF
TRBJ1-4 | TRBV5-1 | CASSLGAQGANEKLFF
TRBJ1-5 | TRBV30 | CAWTQLVSNQPQHF
TRBJ1-2 | TRBV27 | CASSVTGGSYGYTF
TRBJ1-1 | TRBV30 | CASGGTNTEAFF
TRBJ1-2 | TRBV5-5 | CASSMNRDREIIYGYTF
TRBJ2-1 | TRBV13 | CASSLDIGEDEQFF
TRBJ2-6 | TRBV19 | CASSRGWGAGANVLTF
TRBJ2-3 | TRBV5-4 | CASSDDRRDTQYF
TRBJ2-2 | TRBV7-2 | CASSTTPFPGLTNTGELFF